These T cell receptor beta chains were read from a single sample in a study of T cell repertoires in cytomegalovirus infection. What these receptors recognize is not known. TCRdb processed the reads anew with MiXCR; each CDR3 protein has one entry. Seen here are about 900,000 distinct CDR3 sequences, approximately 31% observed once, and the top ten hold over 10%. This specimen was cultured CD8+ T cells from PBMCs, taken from culture after CMV antigen stimulation. The receptors were gathered from a human donor in good health (CMV status not recorded). Some clones in this sample may be carry-over from other donors' samples. Both conserved end residues are part of each CDR3. The D gene is left open where the match is weak. Clone size is not always given. Where it is, it says once, few, many or a class for expanded clones.

j_gene | v_gene | d_gene | abundance | CDR3aa | CDR3nt
TRBJ1-1 | TRBV23-1 | TRBD1 | NA | CASSPQGKWTEAFF | TGCGCCAGCAGTCCACAGGGGAAATGGACTGAAGCTTTCTTT
TRBJ2-1 | TRBV19 | NA | NA | CASSVVAAPYNEQFF | TGTGCCAGTTCAGTGGTCGCGGCCCCCTACAATGAGCAGTTCTTC
TRBJ2-1 | TRBV7-6 | TRBD2 | many | CASSLERGTRGNEQFF | TGTGCCAGCAGCTTAGAGCGGGGGACCCGGGGGAATGAGCAGTTCTTC
TRBJ1-4 | TRBV19 | NA | NA | CASSPDGGPTNEKLFF | TGTGCCAGTAGTCCGGACGGTGGTCCAACTAATGAAAAACTGTTTTTT
TRBJ2-1 | TRBV18 | TRBD2 | once | CASSPLLAGARNEQFF | TGTGCCAGCTCACCCTTACTAGCGGGGGCCCGGAATGAGCAGTTCTTC
TRBJ2-1 | TRBV5-1 | NA | NA | CASSAGQFSYNEQFF | TGCGCCAGCAGCGCCGGACAATTCTCCTACAATGAGCAGTTCTTC
TRBJ2-3 | TRBV5-1 | NA | NA | CASSPDRDLTDTQYF | TGCGCCAGCAGCCCTGACAGAGACCTCACAGATACGCAGTATTTT
TRBJ2-1 | TRBV7-6 | NA | few | CASSLRWGEQFF | TGTGCCAGCAGCTTACGGTGGGGTGAGCAGTTCTTC
TRBJ2-3 | TRBV4-2 | NA | few | CASSLRQGSAGSSTDTQYF | TGTGCCAGCAGCCTTAGGCAGGGATCTGCAGGTTCTAGCACAGATACGCAGTATTTT
TRBJ1-1 | TRBV4-1 | NA | NA | CASSQGDQIQDTEAFF | TGCGCCAGCAGCCAAGGAGACCAGATTCAGGACACTGAAGCTTTCTTT
TRBJ2-5 | TRBV7-9 | NA | few | CASGGQQETQYF | TGTGCCAGCGGGGGACAACAAGAGACCCAGTACTTC
TRBJ2-3 | TRBV10-3 | TRBD2 | NA | CAIQERELNFLTDTQYF | TGTGCCATCCAGGAGCGGGAGCTGAACTTCCTCACAGATACGCAGTATTTT
TRBJ2-2 | TRBV24-1 | NA | few | CATSDLKEAANTGELFF | TGTGCCACCAGTGACCTCAAGGAGGCCGCGAACACCGGGGAGCTGTTTTTT
TRBJ1-5 | TRBV6-5 | NA | NA | CASSRTEYSNQPQHF | TGTGCCAGCAGCCGGACAGAATATAGCAATCAGCCCCAGCATTTT
TRBJ2-7 | TRBV10-3 | TRBD1 | NA | CAISALGTGVSSSGDEQYF | TGTGCCATCAGCGCCTTGGGGACAGGAGTCAGCTCCTCAGGCGACGAGCAGTACTTC
TRBJ2-5 | TRBV7-9 | NA | few | CASSPRSLSQETQYF | TGTGCCAGCAGCCCCCGAAGCTTGTCACAAGAGACCCAGTACTTC
TRBJ1-1 | TRBV2 | NA | NA | CAKKGGEYMNTEAFF | TGCGCCAAGAAGGGGGGAGAGTATATGAACACTGAAGCTTTCTTT
TRBJ2-5 | TRBV7-9 | NA | many | CASRKGPNQETQYF | TGTGCCAGCAGGAAGGGACCGAACCAAGAGACCCAGTACTTC
TRBJ2-1 | TRBV7-2 | TRBD1 | few | CASSSGTGSNEQFF | TGTGCCAGCAGCTCCGGGACAGGGTCAAATGAGCAGTTCTTC
TRBJ2-1 | TRBV11-2 | TRBD2 | few | CASSPRPASGGAYNEQFF | TGTGCCAGCAGCCCCCGGCCCGCTAGCGGGGGGGCGTACAATGAGCAGTTCTTC
TRBJ2-1 | TRBV2 | TRBD2 | few | CAILSGGLNEQFF | TGTGCCATCTTGAGCGGGGGCCTCAATGAGCAGTTCTTC
TRBJ2-3 | TRBV20-1 | TRBD2 | NA | CSARVAGGETDTQYF | TGCAGTGCTAGAGTAGCGGGGGGCGAGACAGATACGCAGTATTTT
TRBJ2-2 | TRBV7-8 | TRBD1 | NA | CASSLAGTGDTGELFF | TGTGCCAGCAGCTTAGCAGGTACAGGGGACACCGGGGAGCTGTTTTTT
TRBJ1-5 | TRBV19 | NA | NA | CASSINGLSNQPQHF | TGTGCCAGTAGTATAAATGGGCTGAGCAATCAGCCCCAGCATTTT
TRBJ2-7 | TRBV14 | NA | NA | CASSQGGPVRVYEQYF | TGTGCCAGCAGCCAAGGGGGCCCCGTACGAGTCTACGAGCAGTACTTC
TRBJ2-3 | TRBV6-1 | NA | NA | CASSKTPGADTQYF | TGTGCCAGCAGTAAAACCCCAGGGGCAGATACGCAGTATTTT
TRBJ2-3 | TRBV28 | NA | NA | CASSSPGRTGTDTQYF | TGTGCCAGCAGTTCCCCCGGACGGACCGGCACAGATACGCAGTATTTT
TRBJ2-3 | TRBV15 | TRBD2 | NA | CATSRASGITDTQYF | TGTGCCACCAGCAGAGCTAGCGGCATCACAGATACGCAGTATTTT
TRBJ1-2 | TRBV7-9 | NA | many | CASSQSGTPLDYGYTF | TGTGCCAGCAGCCAGTCCGGGACACCTCTAGACTATGGCTACACCTTC
TRBJ2-5 | TRBV6-2/TRBV6-3 | NA | few | CASEEGPGGETQYF | TGTGCCAGCGAAGAGGGCCCCGGCGGGGAGACCCAGTACTTC
TRBJ1-5 | TRBV4-1 | NA | few | CASSRGTDNNQPQHF | TGCGCCAGCAGCCGCGGCACAGACAATAATCAGCCCCAGCATTTT
TRBJ2-1 | TRBV12-5 | NA | NA | CASGLVLGGGSDEQFF | TGTGCTAGTGGTTTGGTACTAGGGGGGGGCTCCGATGAGCAGTTCTTC
TRBJ1-2 | TRBV7-9 | NA | few | CASSPLEGIINYGYTF | TGTGCCAGCAGCCCCTTGGAGGGTATTATTAACTATGGCTACACCTTC
TRBJ2-6 | TRBV6-1 | NA | NA | CASRGQGPLFTSGANVLTF | TGTGCCAGCAGAGGGCAGGGGCCCCTTTTTACCTCTGGGGCCAACGTCCTGACTTTC
TRBJ1-1 | TRBV19 | TRBD1 | few | CASSAGQGPVANTEAFF | TGTGCCAGTAGTGCCGGACAGGGGCCGGTTGCAAACACTGAAGCTTTCTTT
TRBJ2-1 | TRBV19 | NA | few | CASSLRYGGVHNEQFF | TGTGCCAGTAGCCTCAGGTACGGGGGCGTCCACAATGAGCAGTTCTTC
TRBJ1-2 | TRBV7-9 | TRBD1 | many | CASGGTANYGYTF | TGTGCCAGCGGGGGGACAGCGAACTATGGCTACACCTTC
TRBJ2-1 | TRBV29-1 | NA | NA | CSVVGAVFSSYNEQFF | TGCAGCGTTGTGGGAGCGGTATTCAGCTCCTACAATGAGCAGTTCTTC
TRBJ2-3 | TRBV7-9 | TRBD1 | NA | CASSPTGVDTQYF | TGTGCCAGCAGCCCAACAGGGGTAGATACGCAGTATTTT
TRBJ2-7 | TRBV2 | NA | NA | CASSGTAREQYF | TGTGCCAGCAGTGGGACAGCCCGCGAGCAGTACTTC
TRBJ2-1 | TRBV29-1 | NA | few | CSVARATYNEQFF | TGCAGCGTTGCCAGGGCGACGTACAATGAGCAGTTCTTC
TRBJ2-7 | TRBV2 | TRBD1 | NA | CASSGYRGPSYEQYF | TGTGCCAGCAGTGGGTACAGGGGCCCTTCCTACGAGCAGTACTTC